The T cell receptor (beta chain) described here comes from a study of T cell repertoires in cytomegalovirus infection. Study-level information: Recently identified HLA-C-restricted CMV epitopes and well-studied HLA-B-restricted CMV epitopes were used by the study.

From the reads, TCRdb called clonotypes with MiXCR, one entry per CDR3 protein. Among about 570,000 distinct CDR3 sequences listed, 35% to 50% were seen once. Of note for this clonotype: The antigen remains undetermined.

The TCR sequence derives from a human donor in good health (CMV status not recorded). Some clones in this sample may be carry-over from other donors' samples. This sample comprised cultured PBMCs, obtained from culture after CMV antigen stimulation.

CDR3 protein: CASSLPGTSVHEQFF. In nucleotides, the CDR3 is TGTGCCAGCAGCCTTCCCGGGACTAGCGTACATGAGCAGTTCTTC. The chain employs TRBV7-8 and TRBJ2-1, with 10 bases lining up with TRBD2. The CDR3 totals 15 residues. V lost 5 bases and J lost 8; bases outside the gene matches: 9. Germline loops: CDR1 SGHVS, CDR2 FQNEAQ.